The 15 T cell receptor beta chains below were found in one sample sequenced in a study of blood T cell repertoires in COVID-19. Produced via immunoSEQ multiplex PCR; TCRdb's table is partial and in-frame only. The data contain 200,000 to 250,000 clones, nearly 90% of them seen just once; the ten biggest clones take up roughly 10%. The specimen sequenced was PBMCs or T cells enriched from blood (not recorded which). All receptors derive from a man in his thirties or forties who had recovered from COVID-19.

The CDR3 protein is CASSYSGTGLNYGYTF. The CDR3 bases are TGTGCCAGCAGTTACTCCGGGACAGGGCTCAACTATGGCTACACCTTC. The gene calls are TRBV6-5 and TRBJ1-2, with 9 bases fitting TRBD1. The CDR3 totals 16 residues. The germline CDR1 and CDR2 sequences are MNHEY and SVGAGI. The J segment lost 2 bases and the V segment lost 0 bases, leaving 4 bases of the junction unmatched.

V gene TRBV7-8 combines with J gene TRBJ1-2, with D unresolved. V was trimmed by 5 bases and J by 5 bases, leaving 30 bases between them. CDR1 and CDR2 from the germline V gene are SGHVS and FQNEAQ. The CDR3 spans 19 residues. CDR3 sequence reads: CASSKTRSQRASPMYGYTF. CDR3 DNA sequence: TGTGCCAGCAGCAAAACGAGGTCCCAGAGAGCTTCCCCTATGTATGGCTACACCTTC.

This chain uses TRBV28 with TRBJ2-7, with 7 nucleotides matching TRBD2. Trimming cost V 5 bases and J 3 bases; bases outside gene matches: 10. CDR1 is MDHEN, CDR2 SYDVKM, per germline. The CDR3 loop spans 15 amino acids. The CDR3 loop is CASSPWAREFYEQYF. CDR3 DNA: TGTGCCAGCAGTCCCTGGGCGCGGGAGTTCTACGAGCAGTACTTC.

The rearrangement links TRBV11-2 to TRBJ2-1, with 10 bases fitting TRBD2. This CDR3 comprises 15 residues. V trimming: 8 bases; J trimming: 6 bases; junction bases outside the gene matches: 10. CDR1 and CDR2 (germline): SGHAT, FQNNGV. The CDR3, as DNA: TGTGCCAGCCGCAGCGGGAGGGCCTTGATCAATGAGCAGTTCTTC. Translated, it gives CASRSGRALINEQFF.

The chain links TRBV15 to TRBJ1-3; D remains unclear. There are 16 residues in the CDR3. Germline lookup yields CDR1 LNHNV and CDR2 YYDKDF (reference sequence). The V end was cut by 3 bases, the J end by 4 bases, with 16 bases between. The CDR3 loop reads CATSRRSGSGGNTIYF. The DNA of the CDR3 is TGTGCCACCAGCAGGAGGTCGGGGTCGGGAGGAAACACCATATATTTT.

This chain joins TRBV5-1 and TRBJ1-1; possibly TRBD1 for D (5 bases). Germline V lookup: CDR1 SGHRS, CDR2 YFSETQ. V lost 5 bases and J 0 bases, leaving 11 bases between the germline ends. The CDR3 is made up of 14 amino acids. In DNA, the CDR3 is TGCGCCAGCAGTAGGGGTGCAGTGAACACTGAAGCTTTCTTT. The encoded protein is CASSRGAVNTEAFF.

The genes are TRBV7-2 and TRBJ2-3; 8 positions match TRBD2. J was trimmed by 4 bases and V by 5 bases; bases with no gene match: 8. The CDR3 loop spans 15 amino acids. The germline CDR1 and CDR2 sequences are SGHTA and FQGNSA. The CDR3 protein is CASSPIAGPPDTQYF. DNA of the CDR3: TGTGCCAGCAGCCCGATAGCGGGGCCTCCAGATACGCAGTATTTT.

The rearrangement links TRBV9 to TRBJ2-7, with TRBD1 matching 7 bases. The CDR3 has 15 residues. The V segment lost 4 bases and the J segment 0 bases; nucleotides outside the gene matches: 7. Germline values: CDR1 SGDLS, CDR2 YYNGEE. The CDR3 bases are TGTGCCAGCAGCCCCCGGACAGGTAGCTCCTACGAGCAGTACTTC. It is translated as CASSPRTGSSYEQYF.

This clone was counted a few times. CDR3 DNA sequence: TGTGCCAGCAGCTTGGCCAGGGGGCGAGAGACCCAGTACTTC. Translated: CASSLARGRETQYF. This chain uses TRBV5-4 with TRBJ2-5, with 8 bases fitting TRBD1. This CDR3 comprises 14 residues. V shed 0 bases and J 4 bases; nucleotides not matched to a gene: 2. Germline V gives CDR1 SGHNT, CDR2 YYREEE (reference sequence).

J is TRBJ1-2 and V is TRBV15; 9 bases line up with TRBD1. After removal of 0 bases from V and 10 bases from J, the junction contained 6 bases not matched to a gene. This CDR3 has 14 residues. CDR1 LNHNV and CDR2 YYDKDF come from the germline V gene (reference sequence). CDR3 sequence (DNA): TGTGCCACCAGCAGAGAAGTGCGGGACAGGGCCTACACCTTC. Its translation is CATSREVRDRAYTF. The whole variable domain, remainder taken from reference TRBV15 and TRBJ1-2, is DAMVIQNPRYQVTQFGKPVTLSCSQTLNHNVMYWYQQKSSQAPKLLFHYYDKDFNNEADTPDNFQSRRPNTSFCFLDIRSPGLGDTAMYLCATSREVRDRAYTFGSGTRLTVV.

The chain employs TRBV5-4 and TRBJ1-4; D perhaps matches TRBD1 (5 bases). This CDR3 comprises 16 residues. Per the germline V gene, CDR1 is SGHNT and CDR2 is YYREEE (reference sequence). Trimming removed 3 bases from V and 3 bases from J, with 15 bases in between. The CDR3 region is CASSSRRGPANEKLFF. The CDR3 DNA reads TGTGCCAGCAGCTCAAGGAGGGGTCCGGCTAATGAAAAACTGTTTTTT.

The chain links TRBV30 to TRBJ1-2; 7 nucleotides match TRBD1. CDR1 and CDR2 from the germline V gene are GTSNPN and SVGIG (reference sequence). The CDR3 has 13 residues. After removal of 3 bases from V and 7 bases from J, the junction contained 8 bases not matched to a gene. CDR3 sequence reads: CAWSLLTGFGYTF. The CDR3 coding sequence is TGTGCCTGGAGCCTGCTGACAGGGTTTGGCTACACCTTC.

This clone was counted a few times. The V call is TRBV11-2, the J call TRBJ2-1; D may be TRBD2 (5 bases). CDR3 length equals 15 residues. CDR1 SGHAT and CDR2 FQNNGV come from the germline V gene. Trimming removed 6 bases at V and 0 bases at J, with 12 bases between. CDR3 bases: TGTGCCAGCAGGCTTGGACTGAGCTCCTACAATGAGCAGTTCTTC. Protein product: CASRLGLSSYNEQFF.

This clone has just one count. This chain uses TRBV7-2 with TRBJ2-3; TRBD2 aligns across 8 bases. Germline V gene sequence: CDR1 SGHTA, CDR2 FQGNSA. The CDR3 loop spans 16 amino acids. V was pared by 3 bases and J by 9 bases, with 14 bases of the junction left unmatched. CDR3 residues: CASSFDATSGGGTQYF. The CDR3 DNA sequence: TGTGCCAGCAGCTTTGACGCCACCAGCGGGGGCGGGACGCAGTATTTT.

This chain links TRBV10-3 with TRBJ2-7; 12 bases agree with TRBD2. The trim removed 10 bases at V and 3 bases at J, leaving 10 bases unmatched. There are 15 residues in the CDR3. Germline-derived CDR1 and CDR2 are ENHRY and SYGVKD. As DNA, the CDR3 is TGTGCCACCCGCATCGCTAGCGGGAGGGGCTACGAGCAGTACTTC. It specifies CATRIASGRGYEQYF.